The 14 T cell receptor beta chains given below trace back to one sample, sequenced in a study of cytomegalovirus exposure and HLA in healthy donors. A multiplex PCR was run with 60 Vbeta primers and 13 Jbeta primers. Sequencing used immunoSEQ multiplex PCR; TCRdb keeps in-frame clones, though not all of them. Among 180,000 or so clones listed, roughly 75% were seen once. Sequencing was carried out using PBMCs. The receptor source for this set is a woman aged 35 to 49 in good health and CMV-seropositive.

The CDR3 bases are TGTGCCAGCAGCTTTATTTCATCGGGCACAGATACGCAGTATTTT. As protein: CASSFISSGTDTQYF. V is TRBV5-4 and J is TRBJ2-3, with D hard to call. Germline V gene lookup returns CDR1 SGHNT and CDR2 YYREEE (reference sequence). Trimming stripped 2 bases from V and 1 base from J, with 11 bases between. The CDR3 totals 15 residues.

The V gene is TRBV29-1, the J gene TRBJ1-1, with D hard to call. The V end lost 4 bases, the J end lost 1 base, and 4 bases lay between the germline ends. The germline V gene encodes CDR1 SQVTM and CDR2 ANQGSEA. CDR3 size: 11 residues. The CDR3 coding sequence is TGCAGCGTTGTTCGGAACACTGAAGCTTTCTTT. As protein: CSVVRNTEAFF.

The chain combines TRBV5-4 with TRBJ2-2, with 8 bases lining up with TRBD2. This CDR3 has 15 amino acids. Germline V gene lookup returns CDR1 SGHNT and CDR2 YYREEE (reference sequence). The trim removed 1 base at V and 7 bases at J, leaving 6 bases unmatched. CDR3 bases: TGTGCCAGCAGCTTGAGGCGGGAGGTCGGCGGGGAGCTGTTTTTT. It is translated as CASSLRREVGGELFF. Looking up the rest from reference TRBV5-4 and TRBJ2-2 gives the full variable domain: ETGVTQSPTHLIKTRGQQVTLRCSSQSGHNTVSWYQQALGQGPQFIFQYYREEENGRGNFPPRFSGLQFPNYSSELNVNALELDDSALYLCASSLRREVGGELFFGEGSRLTVL.

The chain combines TRBV7-9 with TRBJ1-1; TRBD1 might be the D (5 bases). CDR3 length equals 14 residues. Germline CDR1 and CDR2: SEHNR and FQNEAQ (reference sequence). The ends were cut back, 1 base at V and 5 bases at J, with 11 bases in the middle. CDR3 DNA: TGTGCCAGCAGCTTAGTTCGGTCAGGGACTGAAGCTTTCTTT. It encodes CASSLVRSGTEAFF.

This clone showed up just once. V is TRBV7-9 and J is TRBJ2-2; TRBD2 matches at 14 bases. The CDR3 length is 19 residues. With 3 bases clipped from V and 4 bases from J, the junction kept 10 bases outside the gene matches. Germline lookup yields CDR1 SEHNR and CDR2 FQNEAQ (reference sequence). The CDR3 loop is CASSFPGLAGVHRTGELFF. The CDR3 DNA follows: TGTGCCAGCAGCTTCCCGGGACTAGCGGGAGTTCACCGCACCGGGGAGCTGTTTTTT.

The chain links TRBV30 to TRBJ1-5; D is undetermined. The CDR3 extends over 13 amino acids. Trimming took off 6 bases at V and 2 bases at J, with 11 bases between the two ends. CDR1 is GTSNPN, CDR2 SVGIG, per germline (reference sequence). The DNA of the CDR3 is TGTGCCTGCGGAGGTTTGGGCAATCAGCCCCAGCATTTT. This codes for CACGGLGNQPQHF.

The chain uses TRBV5-1 and TRBJ2-7; 11 bases are shared with TRBD2. CDR1 is SGHRS, CDR2 YFSETQ, per germline. The trim removed 0 bases at V and 3 bases at J, leaving 2 bases unmatched. This CDR3 region has 15 residues. The CDR3 DNA reads TGCGCCAGCAGCTTGGCCGGGACTAGCGGCTACGAGCAGTACTTC. It codes for CASSLAGTSGYEQYF.

About this clone: Other DNA sequences within the sample encode an identical CDR3. This chain uses TRBV28 with TRBJ1-4, with 7 positions matching TRBD1. Germline V lookup: CDR1 MDHEN, CDR2 SYDVKM. This CDR3 region has 14 residues. With V trimmed by 5 bases and J by 6 bases, 6 bases remained unmatched. The DNA for the CDR3 is TGTGCCAGCAGTATATTACAGGGGTATGAAAAACTGTTTTTT. Protein sequence: CASSILQGYEKLFF.

This clone has just one count. This rearrangement joins TRBV7-6 to TRBJ2-1, with D possibly TRBD2 on 6 matching bases. This CDR3 contains 13 residues. Trimming shortened V by 1 base and J by 12 bases, and 13 bases separated the two germline ends. Germline CDR1 is SGHVS and CDR2 is FNYEAQ. As DNA, the CDR3 is TGTGCCAGCAGCTTAGTCTCCCAGGGAGGGCAGTTCTTC. The encoded protein is CASSLVSQGGQFF.

V gene TRBV7-8 combines with J gene TRBJ2-2, with D tentatively TRBD1 (6 bases). The CDR3 has 15 amino acids. Germline CDR1 SGHVS, CDR2 FQNEAQ. V was clipped by 3 bases and J by 3 bases, with 11 bases between them. For the CDR3, the DNA is TGTGCCAGCAGCTTCAGGGGATATGACACCGGGGAGCTGTTTTTT. Residues: CASSFRGYDTGELFF.

J is TRBJ2-1 and V is TRBV30, with D hard to call. Germline-derived CDR1 and CDR2 are GTSNPN and SVGIG (reference sequence). There are 15 residues in the CDR3. V dropped 5 bases and J dropped 15 bases, with 29 bases sitting between them. The CDR3 region is CAWEAGYSPTRSPFF. The CDR3 DNA reads TGTGCCTGGGAGGCCGGGTATTCCCCAACAAGGAGCCCGTTCTTC.

The J gene is TRBJ2-7, the V gene TRBV11-2, with TRBD1 as a possible D gene (8 bases). The CDR3 contains 12 residues. Germline assignment: CDR1 SGHAT and CDR2 FQNNGV. With 6 bases removed from V and 6 bases from J, the gap between germline ends came to 12 bases. The CDR3 loop reads CASRTGEGEQYF. In nucleotides, the CDR3 is TGTGCCAGCAGGACAGGGGAGGGCGAGCAGTACTTC.

This clone came up once. The junction departs from the called germline gene at one end, perhaps through a read error. This chain connects TRBV7-9 to TRBJ2-5; TRBD2 is a possible D gene (6 bases). The germline V gene encodes CDR1 SEHNR and CDR2 FQNEAQ (reference sequence). CDR3 length: 16 amino acids. The CDR3: CSSTILLGGVRETQYF. CDR3 bases: TGTTCCAGCACCATCCTCCTCGGAGGGGTCCGGGAGACCCAGTACTTC.

This clone has only a few counts. CDR3 DNA: TGCGCCAGCAGCAGACAGGGCGGCTCTTCACCCCTCCACTTT. Translated: CASSRQGGSSPLHF. The rearrangement uses TRBV5-1 and TRBJ1-6; 7 bases are shared with TRBD1. The CDR3 spans 14 residues. CDR1 SGHRS and CDR2 YFSETQ come from the germline V gene. With V trimmed by 4 bases and J by 9 bases, 7 bases remained unmatched.